This T cell receptor beta chain comes out of a study of T cell responses to AZD1222 COVID-19 vaccine. Study-level points and caveats: Only five to seven individuals given AZD1222 were seropositive at baseline.

Measured with immunoSEQ multiplex PCR; TCRdb has only the in-frame clones, and not every one. Of approximately 140,000 clones detected, around 83% appear once; the ten largest clones hold approximately 4%. In this sample, this clone turned up once. Its antigen is not known. Germline V CDR1 and CDR2: KGHSH, LQKENI. Trimming removed 3 bases at V and 6 bases at J, with 9 bases between. The CDR3 is made up of 14 amino acids. The V gene is TRBV18, the J gene TRBJ1-6; D might be TRBD1 (6 bases). The sequence was obtained from an adult in good health. The sample consisted of peripheral blood, taken on day 0 of MenACWY control vaccination. CDR3 amino acids: CASSPRTVNSPLHF. CDR3 nucleotide sequence: TGTGCCAGCTCACCCCGGACAGTTAATTCACCCCTCCACTTT.